The present TCR beta chain was sequenced within a study of cytotoxic CD8 clonotypes in ibrutinib-treated CLL. In the study overall: IGHV unmutated under 18; relapsed/refractory 11; treatment-naive about 15.

V dropped 2 bases and J dropped 4 bases, with 9 bases sitting between them. Germline assignment: CDR1 SGHTA and CDR2 FQGTGA. The CDR3 covers 13 residues. In the case of this clone: As yet, its antigen is unknown.

Regarding the study as a whole: Sustained-remission and progressing patients diverged in sampling times.

Target depth was 1 in 200,000 to 1 in 1 million T cells, about 10x per clonotype. Sequencing was performed with immunoSEQ multiplex PCR; in TCRdb, only in-frame clones are kept and a portion is missing. Of 160,000 or so clones in the sample, 70% to 85% were seen once. Here the sequenced sample was PBMCs, taken after 24 months of ibrutinib treatment. The V gene is TRBV7-3, the J gene TRBJ2-7, with unresolved D. The origin of this receptor is a human donor with chronic lymphocytic leukemia. This chain's CDR3 is CASSLVPRYEQYF. CDR3 sequence (DNA): TGTGCCAGCAGCTTAGTCCCTAGATACGAGCAGTACTTC.